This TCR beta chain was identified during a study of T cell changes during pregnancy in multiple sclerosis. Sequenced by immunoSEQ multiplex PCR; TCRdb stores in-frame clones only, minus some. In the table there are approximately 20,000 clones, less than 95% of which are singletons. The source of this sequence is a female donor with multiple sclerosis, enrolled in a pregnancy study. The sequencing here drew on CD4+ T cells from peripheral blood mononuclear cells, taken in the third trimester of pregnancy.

The CDR3 loop is CASSLRQPYEQYF. For the CDR3, the DNA is TGCGCCAGCAGCTTAAGACAGCCCTACGAGCAGTACTTC. V gene TRBV5-1 combines with J gene TRBJ2-7; weak D call: TRBD1 (5 bases). Germline lookup yields CDR1 SGHRS and CDR2 YFSETQ. Trimming shortened V by 2 bases and J by 2 bases, and 8 bases separated the two germline ends. There are 13 residues in the CDR3.